This TCR beta chain was profiled in a study of T cells in Graves' hyperthyroidism and ophthalmopathy. Study results and caveats: Median prediction lead before ophthalmopathy onset was 6.5 to 7 months with the model. Peripheral blood also featured most of the thyroid clonotypes expanded above 0.001.

RNA transcripts were the template for amplifying TCR beta CDR3 regions. The HTBI primer set drove a first-round RT-PCR of the TCR CDR3. MiXCR, run by TCRdb on the multiplex PCR reads, gives a single entry per CDR3 protein. Of over 650,000 distinct CDR3 sequences in the sample, approximately 42% are singletons; the top ten hold about 7.7%. Deletions cut 0 bases from V and 7 bases from J, with 12 bases between. From germline, CDR1 is LNHDA and CDR2 SQIVND (reference sequence). The CDR3 is 14 amino acids. With regard to this clonotype: Its antigen is not identified.

This sequence originates from an adult man with Graves' disease, either hyperthyroidism or ophthalmopathy (not recorded which). Sequenced material: peripheral blood or thyroid tissue (not recorded which). The chain has TRBV19 and TRBJ1-2; D is perhaps TRBD1 (5 bases). The CDR3 DNA reads TGTGCCAGTAGTATAGATCGGGGGAACGGTGGCTACACCTTC. Its protein product is CASSIDRGNGGYTF.